The clone carrying this TCR beta chain has just one count. Antigen: not known. The PCR used 60 Vbeta and 13 Jbeta primers. Clones were sequenced by immunoSEQ multiplex PCR, and TCRdb holds only the in-frame ones, with some missing. The table includes about 120,000 clones, 50% to 75% detected once. The record originates from a study of cytomegalovirus exposure and HLA in healthy donors. Study-level points and caveats: Sequences of the TCR beta chain were said to predict the HLA-A and HLA-B alleles of most subjects accurately. The listing of roughly 160 TCR beta chains classed them as cytomegalovirus-associated. A cluster of highly shared sequence variants was likely a sequencing artifact.

CDR1 is SGHRS, CDR2 YFSETQ, per germline. This CDR3 spans 19 amino acids. Germline trimming cut 0 bases from V and 3 bases from J; bases unmatched to any gene: 13. The sequencing sample was made of PBMCs. The chain carries TRBV5-1 and TRBJ2-2; 8 nucleotides align to TRBD1. This TCR was recovered from a woman aged 40-49 years in good health and CMV-seropositive. In DNA form, the CDR3 reads TGCGCCAGCAGCTTGGATAGACAGGGGAAAATGGATCACACCGGGGAGCTGTTTTTT. Protein product: CASSLDRQGKMDHTGELFF. Complete variable domain (other parts from reference TRBV5-1 and TRBJ2-2): KAGVTQTPRYLIKTRGQQVTLSCSPISGHRSVSWYQQTPGQGLQFLFEYFSETQRNKGNFPGRFSGRQFSNSRSEMNVSTLELGDSALYLCASSLDRQGKMDHTGELFFGEGSRLTVL.